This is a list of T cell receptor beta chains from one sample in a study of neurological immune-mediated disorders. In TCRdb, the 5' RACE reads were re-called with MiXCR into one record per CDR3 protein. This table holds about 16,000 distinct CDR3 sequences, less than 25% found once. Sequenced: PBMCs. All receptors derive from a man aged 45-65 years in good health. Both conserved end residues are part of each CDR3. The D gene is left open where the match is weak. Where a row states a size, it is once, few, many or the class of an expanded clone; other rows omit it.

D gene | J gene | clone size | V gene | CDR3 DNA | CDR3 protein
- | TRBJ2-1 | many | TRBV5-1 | TGCGCCAGCAGCCCACAGGGCCCCTACAATGAGCAGTTCTTC | CASSPQGPYNEQFF
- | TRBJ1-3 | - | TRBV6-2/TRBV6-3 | TGTGCCAGCAGTTACGGTACCAGCGGAAACACCATATATTTT | CASSYGTSGNTIYF
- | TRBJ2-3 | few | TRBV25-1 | TGTGCCAGCAGTGAAAATTGGGGGAGCACAGATACGCAGTATTTT | CASSENWGSTDTQYF
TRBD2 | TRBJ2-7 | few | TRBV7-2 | TGTGCCAGCAGCCATTCCCCGGGACTAGCGGGACCCTACGAGCAGTACTTC | CASSHSPGLAGPYEQYF
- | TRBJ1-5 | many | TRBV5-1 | TGCGCCAGCAGCTTGGCCCGGGATAGAAATAGCAATCAGCCCCAGCATTTT | CASSLARDRNSNQPQHF
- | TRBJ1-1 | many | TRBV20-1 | TGCAGTGCCGGACCTGAGAACAGTCGGTCTGCTGAAGCTTTCTTT | CSAGPENSRSAEAFF
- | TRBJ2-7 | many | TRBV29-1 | TGCAGCGGGCTGATTAGAGGCTACGAGCAGTACTTC | CSGLIRGYEQYF
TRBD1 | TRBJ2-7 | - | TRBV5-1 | TGCGCCAGCAGCTTGGCCGGACAGGAGAGGTACGAGCAGTACTTC | CASSLAGQERYEQYF
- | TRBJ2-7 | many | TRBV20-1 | TGCAGTGCCAAAGAGAGCGGAGGGAGCTCCTACGAGCAGTACTTC | CSAKESGGSSYEQYF
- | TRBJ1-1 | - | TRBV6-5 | TGTGCCACAGGACGGCCAACCATGAACACTGAAGCTTTCTTT | CATGRPTMNTEAFF
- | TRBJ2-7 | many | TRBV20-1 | TGCAGTGCTAGAGGTTTCCCGGGACAAGCCTACGAGCAGTACTTC | CSARGFPGQAYEQYF
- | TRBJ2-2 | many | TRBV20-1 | TGCAGTGCTAGAGTTGTGGGAAGAGGCGGGGAGCTGTTTTTT | CSARVVGRGGELFF
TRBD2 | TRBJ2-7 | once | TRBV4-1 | TGCGCCAGCAGCCACCTAGCGGGTGATGCCTACGAGCAGTACTTC | CASSHLAGDAYEQYF
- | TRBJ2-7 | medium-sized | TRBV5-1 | TGCGCCAGCAGAGTGGGGGACGAGCAGTACTTC | CASRVGDEQYF
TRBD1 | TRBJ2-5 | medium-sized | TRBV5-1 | TGCGCCAGCAGCGCCCGACAGGGAACGGAGACCCAGTACTTC | CASSARQGTETQYF
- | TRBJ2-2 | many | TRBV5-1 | TGCGCCAGCAGCTTGTTGACAGTAACCTCCACCGGGGAGCTGTTTTTT | CASSLLTVTSTGELFF
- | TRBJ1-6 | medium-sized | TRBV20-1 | TGCAGTGCTAGGGTCAGGGTAAATTCACCCCTCCACTTT | CSARVRVNSPLHF
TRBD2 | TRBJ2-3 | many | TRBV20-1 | TGCAGTGAGGGACTAGCGGGAGATACGCAGTATTTT | CSEGLAGDTQYF
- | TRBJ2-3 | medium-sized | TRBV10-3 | TGTGCCATCAGGGGGACAGAGACCACCGGGACTAGGAGCACAGATACGCAGTATTTT | CAIRGTETTGTRSTDTQYF
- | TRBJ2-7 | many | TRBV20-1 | TGCAGTGCTAGAGCCCCCCGATTGGTTTCCTACGAGCAGTACTTC | CSARAPRLVSYEQYF
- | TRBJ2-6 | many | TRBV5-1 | TGCGCCAGCAGCATGGGCGCCTCCCTGTTAGGGGCCAACGTCCTGACTTTC | CASSMGASLLGANVLTF
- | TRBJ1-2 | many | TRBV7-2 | TGTGCCAGCAGCCCAGGCGGCAGGGGAGATGGCTACACCTTC | CASSPGGRGDGYTF
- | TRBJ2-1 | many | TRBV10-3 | TGTGCCATCGGGGCCGACCGTGGCTCCTACAATGAGCAGTTCTTC | CAIGADRGSYNEQFF
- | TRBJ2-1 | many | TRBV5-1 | TGCGCCAGCAGCCCCGACCGCTACAATGAGCAGTTCTTC | CASSPDRYNEQFF
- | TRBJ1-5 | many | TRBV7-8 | TGTGCCAGCAGCCCAGTCGGTAACAATCAGCCCCAGCATTTT | CASSPVGNNQPQHF
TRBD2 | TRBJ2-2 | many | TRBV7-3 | TGTGCCAGCAGCATCGGACTAGCGGGAGGGTCTGGGGAGCTGTTTTTT | CASSIGLAGGSGELFF
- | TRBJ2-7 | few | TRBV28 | TGTGCCAGCAGTTTATTGAGGTTCCACGAGCAGTACTTC | CASSLLRFHEQYF
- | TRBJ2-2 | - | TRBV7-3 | TGTGCCAGCAGCTCGACAGATCCCGGGGAGCTGTTTTTT | CASSSTDPGELFF
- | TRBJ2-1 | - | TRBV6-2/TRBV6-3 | TGTGCCAGCAGTTACACCCTCATCGCGGGTGAGCAGTTCTTC | CASSYTLIAGEQFF
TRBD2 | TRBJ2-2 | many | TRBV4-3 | TGCGCCAGCAGCCAAAGGGCTAGCGGGATGGGCGGGGAGCTGTTTTTT | CASSQRASGMGGELFF
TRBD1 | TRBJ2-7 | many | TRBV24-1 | TGTGCCACCAGTCCAGGGGGTCCATACGAGCAGTACTTC | CATSPGGPYEQYF
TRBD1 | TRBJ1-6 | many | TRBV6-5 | TGTGCCAGCAGCCGGGACAGTGTGAATTCACCCCTCCACTTT | CASSRDSVNSPLHF
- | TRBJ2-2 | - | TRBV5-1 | TGCGCCAGCAGCTTGGGAAATCTGATGACAGGAGGCAACACCGGGGAGCTGTTTTTT | CASSLGNLMTGGNTGELFF
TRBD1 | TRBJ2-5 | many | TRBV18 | TGTGCCAGCTCACCAAGGACAGGGGTACAAGAGACCCAGTACTTC | CASSPRTGVQETQYF
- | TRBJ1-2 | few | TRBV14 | TGTGCCAGCAGCCTGACGGGGGATGGCTACACCTTC | CASSLTGDGYTF
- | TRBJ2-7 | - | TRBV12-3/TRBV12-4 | TGTGCCAGCCAGGTAGGCTCCTACGAGCAGTACTTC | CASQVGSYEQYF
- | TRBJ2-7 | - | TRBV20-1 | TGCAGTGCTAGAGCCCACGACAGCTACGAGCAGTACTTC | CSARAHDSYEQYF
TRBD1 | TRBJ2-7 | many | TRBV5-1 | TGCGCCAGCAGCCCGGGACAGGGTAACTACGAGCAGTACTTC | CASSPGQGNYEQYF
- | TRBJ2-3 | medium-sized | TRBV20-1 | TGCAGTGCTAGAGGGGGGCTCACAGATACGCAGTATTTT | CSARGGLTDTQYF
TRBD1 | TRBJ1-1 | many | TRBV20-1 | TGCAGTGCTAGGGGGGGACAGGGACACACTGAAGCTTTCTTT | CSARGGQGHTEAFF
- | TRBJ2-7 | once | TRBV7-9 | - | CASSFYICSAAAGMRGYEQYF
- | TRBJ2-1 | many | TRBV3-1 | TGTGCCAGCAGCCATTGGCGCCCTCGGGGGAGCTCCTACAATGAGCAGTTCTTC | CASSHWRPRGSSYNEQFF
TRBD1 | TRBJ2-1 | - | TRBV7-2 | TGTGCCAGCAGCTCCTACAGGGGATATGAGCAGTTCTTC | CASSSYRGYEQFF
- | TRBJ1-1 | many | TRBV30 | TGTGCCTGGAGTGTAAACACTGAAGCTTTCTTT | CAWSVNTEAFF
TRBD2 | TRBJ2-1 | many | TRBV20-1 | TGCAGTGCTAGAGTAGTCCTAGCGGGAGCACCCTACAATGAGCAGTTCTTC | CSARVVLAGAPYNEQFF
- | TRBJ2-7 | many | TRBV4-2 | TGTGCCAGCAGCCAAGGTATTTCGATGAGCTCCTACGAGCAGTACTTC | CASSQGISMSSYEQYF
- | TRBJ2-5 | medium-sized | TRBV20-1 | TGCAGTGCTTTGGGGCGCCCGGAGACCCAGTACTTC | CSALGRPETQYF
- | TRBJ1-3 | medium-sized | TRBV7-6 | TGTGCCAGCAGCTTTGTGGAGGCCGCCTCTGGAAACACCATATATTTT | CASSFVEAASGNTIYF
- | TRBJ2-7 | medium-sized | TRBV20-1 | TGCAGTGCTAGAGCCGGGACAAACGAAAACTCCTACGAGCAGTACTTC | CSARAGTNENSYEQYF
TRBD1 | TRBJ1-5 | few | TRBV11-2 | TGTGCCAGCAGCTTAGATCCTTCACAGGGGGAAAACTATAGCAATCAGCCCCAGCATTTT | CASSLDPSQGENYSNQPQHF
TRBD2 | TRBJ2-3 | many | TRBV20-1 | TGCAGTGCTAGCGCTGGGACTACCCGCACAGATACGCAGTATTTT | CSASAGTTRTDTQYF
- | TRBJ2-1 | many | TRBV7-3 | TGTGCCAGCAGCCCCCTAGTAATTTACAATGAGCAGTTCTTC | CASSPLVIYNEQFF